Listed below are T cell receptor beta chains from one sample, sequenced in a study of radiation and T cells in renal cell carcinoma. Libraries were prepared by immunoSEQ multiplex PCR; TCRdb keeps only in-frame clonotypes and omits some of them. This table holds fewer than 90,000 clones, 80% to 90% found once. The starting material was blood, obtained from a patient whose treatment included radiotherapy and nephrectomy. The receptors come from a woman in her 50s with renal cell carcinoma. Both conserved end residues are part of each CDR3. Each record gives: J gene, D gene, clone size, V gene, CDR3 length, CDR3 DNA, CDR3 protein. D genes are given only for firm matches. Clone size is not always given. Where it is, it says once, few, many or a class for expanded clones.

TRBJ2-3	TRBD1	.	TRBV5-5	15	TGTGCCAGCCTTAGACAGGGGCCAAGCACAGATACGCAGTATTTT	CASLRQGPSTDTQYF
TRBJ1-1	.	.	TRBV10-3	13	TGTGCCATCAGTGCGGACTCGTCCACTGAAGCTTTCTTT	CAISADSSTEAFF
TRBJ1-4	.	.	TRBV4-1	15	TGCGCCAGCAGCCAAGATCCCAGGGAGAATGAAAAACTGTTTTTT	CASSQDPRENEKLFF
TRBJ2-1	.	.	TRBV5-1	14	TGCGCCAGCAGCTGGAGGGACCCCGAGGATGAGCAGTTCTTC	CASSWRDPEDEQFF
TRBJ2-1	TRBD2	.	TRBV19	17	TGTGCCAGTAGTCCTGCCTGGGCTAGCGGGACTAACTATGAGCAGTTCTTC	CASSPAWASGTNYEQFF
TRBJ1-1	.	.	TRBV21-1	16	TGTGCCAGCAGCAGCCCCGCGACAGAATTGAACACTGAAGCTTTCTTT	CASSSPATELNTEAFF
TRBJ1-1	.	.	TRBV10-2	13	TGCGCCAGCTCTATGAGGATTGACACTGAAGCTTTCTTT	CASSMRIDTEAFF
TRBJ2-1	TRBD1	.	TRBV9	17	TGTGCCAGCAGCGTTACCCGGGACAGGGGGTCCTACAATGAGCAGTTCTTC	CASSVTRDRGSYNEQFF
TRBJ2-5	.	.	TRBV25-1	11	TGTGCCGGCGGAACCCAAGAGACCCAGTACTTC	CAGGTQETQYF
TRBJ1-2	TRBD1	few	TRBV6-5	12	TGTGCCAGCAGTGACAGGGGGCATGGCTACACCTTC	CASSDRGHGYTF
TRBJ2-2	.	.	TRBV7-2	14	TGTGCCAGCAGCCCAACAGTGAACACCGGGGAGCTGTTTTTT	CASSPTVNTGELFF
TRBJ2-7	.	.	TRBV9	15	TGTGCCAGCAGAACTTCCAGCGCTCGCTCCTACGAGCAGTACTTC	CASRTSSARSYEQYF
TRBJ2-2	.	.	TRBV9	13	TGTGCCAGCAGCGCCGTCAACACCGGGGAGCTGTTTTTT	CASSAVNTGELFF
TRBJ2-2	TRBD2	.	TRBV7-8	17	TGTGCCAGCAGCTTAGTAAGCGGGAGCTCGAACACCGGGGAGCTGTTTTTT	CASSLVSGSSNTGELFF